What follows is one T cell receptor beta chain and its context. These data are taken from a study of human thymus T cells. Each of the donors was a healthy Finnish infant who was undergoing open corrective cardiac surgery for congenital heart defects. Genomic DNA was extracted from every available blood leukocyte. This CDR3 region has 16 residues. Generated by immunoSEQ multiplex PCR, the TCRdb table keeps only in-frame clones and is missing some. Among 35,000 to 55,000 clones listed, 94% were seen once. This sequence originates from a boy in the first two years of life with a congenital heart defect but otherwise immunologically healthy. The chain has TRBV21-1 and TRBJ2-7; TRBD1 reflects the table's D call only, with no check against the DNA. TRBV21-1 constitutes a pseudogene. Sequenced sample: blood. CDR3 coding DNA: TGTGCCAGCAGCAAAGGGATCTTACAGGGATCCTACGAGCAGTACTTC. Residues: CASSKGILQGSYEQYF.